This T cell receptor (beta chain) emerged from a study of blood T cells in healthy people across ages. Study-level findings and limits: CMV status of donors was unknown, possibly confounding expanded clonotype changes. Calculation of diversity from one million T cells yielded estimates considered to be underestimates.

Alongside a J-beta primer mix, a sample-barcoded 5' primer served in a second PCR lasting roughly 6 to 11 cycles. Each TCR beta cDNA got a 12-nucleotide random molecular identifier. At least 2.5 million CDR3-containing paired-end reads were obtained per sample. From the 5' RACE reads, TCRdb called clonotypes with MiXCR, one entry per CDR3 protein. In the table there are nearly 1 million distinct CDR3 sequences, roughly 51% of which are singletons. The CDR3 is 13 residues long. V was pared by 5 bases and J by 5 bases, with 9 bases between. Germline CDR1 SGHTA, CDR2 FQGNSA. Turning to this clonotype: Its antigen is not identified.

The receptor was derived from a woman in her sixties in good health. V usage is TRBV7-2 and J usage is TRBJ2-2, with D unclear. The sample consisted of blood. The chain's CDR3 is CASSKLATGELFF. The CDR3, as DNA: TGTGCCAGCAGCAAGCTGGCGACCGGGGAGCTGTTTTTT.